This entry features one TCR beta chain sequence. This specimen belongs to a study of technical replicates of blood from a few donors. TCRdb keeps only in-frame clones here, not all; method: immunoSEQ multiplex PCR. The sample yields tens of thousands of clones, 98% seen once. The germline CDR1 and CDR2 sequences are MNHEY and SMNVEV (reference sequence). The CDR3 consists of 15 residues. The ends were cut back, 5 bases at V and 2 bases at J, with 10 bases in the middle. Sequenced: T cells isolated from PBMCs. The TCR originated in a human donor in good health. This sequence joins TRBV27 and TRBJ2-6; the D is unclear. CDR3 DNA: TGTGCCAGCAGTCGCTACGATACTGGGGCCAACGTCCTGACTTTC. Protein: CASSRYDTGANVLTF.